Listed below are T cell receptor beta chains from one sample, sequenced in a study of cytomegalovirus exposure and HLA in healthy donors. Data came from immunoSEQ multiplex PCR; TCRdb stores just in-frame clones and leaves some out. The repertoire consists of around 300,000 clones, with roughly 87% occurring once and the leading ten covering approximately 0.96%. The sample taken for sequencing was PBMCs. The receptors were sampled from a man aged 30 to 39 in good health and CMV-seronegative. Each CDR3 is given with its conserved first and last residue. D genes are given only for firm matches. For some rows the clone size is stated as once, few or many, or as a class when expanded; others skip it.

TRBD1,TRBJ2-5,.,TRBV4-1,TGCGCCAGCAGCTGGGACAGGGGCGGAGAGACCCAGTACTTC,CASSWDRGGETQYF
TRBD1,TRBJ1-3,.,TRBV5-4,TGTGCCAGCAGCTTGGGACAGGGGGCTGGAAACACCATATATTTT,CASSLGQGAGNTIYF
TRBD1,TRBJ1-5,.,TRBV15,TGTGCCACCAGCGCCCGGGACAGGGGTTGGGATCAGCCCCAGCATTTT,CATSARDRGWDQPQHF
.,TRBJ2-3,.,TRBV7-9,TGTGCCAGCAGCTATGGGGACTTACCCACAGATACGCAGTATTTT,CASSYGDLPTDTQYF
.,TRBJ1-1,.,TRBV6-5,TGTGCCAGCAGCCTCGACAGGCATAAAGCTTTCTTT,CASSLDRHKAFF
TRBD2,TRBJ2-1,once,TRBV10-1,TGCGCCAGCAGTGAGTTGGGACTAGCGGGGGGAATACGGTACAATGAGCAGTTCTTC,CASSELGLAGGIRYNEQFF
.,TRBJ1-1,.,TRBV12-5,TGTGCTAGTGGTTTGTCGAGGTACACTGAAGCTTTCTTT,CASGLSRYTEAFF
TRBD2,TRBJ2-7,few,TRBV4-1,TGCGCCAGCAGCCAACCCGGGACTAGTGATCCTACGAGGCAGTACTTC,CASSQPGTSDPTRQYF
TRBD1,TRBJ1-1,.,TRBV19,TGTGCCAGTAGACCCCCGGGACAGGGAGGCAAAGCTTTCTTT,CASRPPGQGGKAFF
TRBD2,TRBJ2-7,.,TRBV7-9,TGTGCCAGCAGCGGCTCGGGACTAGCGGGGGGCGGTGCCTACGAGCAGTACTTC,CASSGSGLAGGGAYEQYF
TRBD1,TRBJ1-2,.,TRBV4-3,TGCGCCAGCAGCCAAGAGGCAGACAGGGACTATGGCTACACCTTC,CASSQEADRDYGYTF
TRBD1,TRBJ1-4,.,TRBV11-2,TGTGCCAGCAGCTTAGGTCCCTCTTACAGGGGGAGAAATGAAAAACTGTTTTTT,CASSLGPSYRGRNEKLFF
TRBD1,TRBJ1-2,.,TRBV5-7,TGTGCCAGCAGCTCGCTCGGGACAGGCGGTAGTAACTATGGCTACACCTTC,CASSSLGTGGSNYGYTF
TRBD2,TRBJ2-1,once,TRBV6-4,TGTGCCAGCAGTGACCCAGCGGGGGGGTACAATGAGCAGTTCTTC,CASSDPAGGYNEQFF
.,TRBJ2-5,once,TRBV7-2,TGTGCCAGCAGTACAGGCGGACCCTTACAAGAGACCCAGTACTTC,CASSTGGPLQETQYF
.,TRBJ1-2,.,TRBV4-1,TGCGCCAGCAGCCACGGCGGACCCGCCGGGATCTTC,CASSHGGPAGIF
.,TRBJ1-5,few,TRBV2,TGTGCCAGCAGGACAAATAGCAATCAGCCCCAGCATTTT,CASRTNSNQPQHF
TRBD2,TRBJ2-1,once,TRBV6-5,TGTGCCAGCAGTTACTCGATGGGACTAGCGGTCAATGAGCAGTTCTTC,CASSYSMGLAVNEQFF
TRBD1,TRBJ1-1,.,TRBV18,TGTGCCAGCTCACCAAACAGGGGCCCAACTGAAGCTTTCTTT,CASSPNRGPTEAFF
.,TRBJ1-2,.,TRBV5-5,TGTGCCAGCAGCTTGGCCGAGGGTTTAGATGGCTACACCTTC,CASSLAEGLDGYTF
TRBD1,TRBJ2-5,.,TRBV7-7,TGTGCCAGCAGCTTAAACAGGGGGACTCAAGAGACCCAGTACTTC,CASSLNRGTQETQYF
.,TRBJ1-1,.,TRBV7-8,TGTGCCAGCAGCTTAGGACAGGCCTCTGAAGCTTTCTTT,CASSLGQASEAFF
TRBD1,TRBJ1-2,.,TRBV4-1,TGCGCCAGCAGCCTCAGAGGACAGGAAAACTATGGCTACACCTTC,CASSLRGQENYGYTF
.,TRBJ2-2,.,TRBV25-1,TGTGCCAGCAGTGGCAACCGCGGGACCGGGGAGCTGTTTTTT,CASSGNRGTGELFF
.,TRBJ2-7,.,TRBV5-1,TGCGCCAGCAGCATAAGAACAGGGTCAGTCTACGAGCAGTACTTC,CASSIRTGSVYEQYF
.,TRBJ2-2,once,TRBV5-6,TGTGCCAGCAGCTTAAGACAGTACACCGGGGAGCTGTTTTTT,CASSLRQYTGELFF
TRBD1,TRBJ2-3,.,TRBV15,TGTGCCACCAGCACCCGACAGGGGCTTAGCACAGATACGCAGTATTTT,CATSTRQGLSTDTQYF
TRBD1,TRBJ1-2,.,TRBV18,TGTGCCAGCTCACCACCTTACAGGGGCTATGGCTACACCTTC,CASSPPYRGYGYTF
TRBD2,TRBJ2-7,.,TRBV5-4,TGTGCCAGCAGCTGGGCTCTAGCGGGGGGGAGCTCCTACGAGCAGTACTTC,CASSWALAGGSSYEQYF
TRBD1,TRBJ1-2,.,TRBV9,TGTGCCAGCAGCGTAGGCGGGACAGTCAACTATGGCTACACCTTC,CASSVGGTVNYGYTF
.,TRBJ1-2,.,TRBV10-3,TGTGCCATCAGTGACTCTAGGACAGCCGATGTTCTTTATGGCTACACCTTC,CAISDSRTADVLYGYTF
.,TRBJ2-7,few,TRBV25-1,TGTGCCAGCAGTTCTTTGTACGAGCAGTACTTC,CASSSLYEQYF
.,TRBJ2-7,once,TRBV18,TGTGCCAGCTCAGAGACCGGGAACAACTACGAGCAGTACTTC,CASSETGNNYEQYF
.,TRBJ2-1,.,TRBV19,TGTGCCAGTAGTATGGGGCGGCAGCCGTTATACAATGAGCAGTTCTTC,CASSMGRQPLYNEQFF
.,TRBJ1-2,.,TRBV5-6,TGTGCCAGCAGCTTGGGCAGGGGAGGCTACACCTTC,CASSLGRGGYTF
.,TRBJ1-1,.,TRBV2,TGTGCCAGCAGTGAACGGGGGGACGGACCCCTGAACACTGAAGCTTTCTTT,CASSERGDGPLNTEAFF
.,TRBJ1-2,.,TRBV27,TGTGCCAGCAGTTTAAGGGGGGGGTATGGCTACACCTTC,CASSLRGGYGYTF
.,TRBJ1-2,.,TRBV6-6,TGTGCCAGCAGGTTCCGGGAGCATCGGGGCTATGGCTACACCTTC,CASRFREHRGYGYTF
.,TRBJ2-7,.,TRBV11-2,TGTGCCAGCAGCTCGTCCTACCCGCAGGTCTCCTCCTACGAGCAGTACTTC,CASSSSYPQVSSYEQYF
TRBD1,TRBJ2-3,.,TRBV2,TGTGCCAGCAGTGATACGGGACAGCGCACAGATACGCAGTATTTT,CASSDTGQRTDTQYF
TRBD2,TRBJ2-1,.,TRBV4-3,TGCGCCAGCAGCCTAGCGGGGGCCGCTTACAATGAGCAGTTCTTC,CASSLAGAAYNEQFF
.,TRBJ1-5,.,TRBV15,TGTGCCACCAGCGCTGAGAGGGCAGTCAATCAGCCCCAGCATTTT,CATSAERAVNQPQHF
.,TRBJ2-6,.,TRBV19,TGTGCCAGTAGTATAAAAGCACGTTCTGGGGCCAACGTCCTGACTTTC,CASSIKARSGANVLTF
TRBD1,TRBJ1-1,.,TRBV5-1,TGCGCCAGCAGCAAAGGGACAGGGACCCGGAACACTGAAGCTTTCTTT,CASSKGTGTRNTEAFF
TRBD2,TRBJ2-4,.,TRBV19,TGTGCCCCGGGTGGGGGGGATGCCAAAAACATTCAGTACTTC,CAPGGGDAKNIQYF
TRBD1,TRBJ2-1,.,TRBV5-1,TGCGCCAGCAGCGAGGGACAGAGCTACAATGAGCAGTTCTTC,CASSEGQSYNEQFF
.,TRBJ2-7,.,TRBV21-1,TGTGCCAGCAGCGGGCAAGCCTTATCCTACGAGCAGTACTTC,CASSGQALSYEQYF
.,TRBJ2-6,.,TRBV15,TGTGCCACCAGCAGATCCGGGACGGGGGTGCGAGGGGCCAACGTCCTGACTTTC,CATSRSGTGVRGANVLTF
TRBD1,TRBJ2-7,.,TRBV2,TGTGCCAGCAGGGCCGGGACAGGGACCTACGAGCAGTACTTC,CASRAGTGTYEQYF
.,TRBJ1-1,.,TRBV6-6,TGTGCCAGCAGTTACAGGGGTGGATCATATAACACTGAAGCTTTCTTT,CASSYRGGSYNTEAFF
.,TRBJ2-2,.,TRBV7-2,TGTGCCAGCAGCTTAGCGCGCCCGAACACCGGGGAGCTGTTTTTT,CASSLARPNTGELFF
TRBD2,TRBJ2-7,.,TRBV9,TGTGCCAGCAGCCCAACTAGCGGGGGAACCTACGAGCAGTACTTC,CASSPTSGGTYEQYF
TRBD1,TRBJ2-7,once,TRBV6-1,TGTGCCAGCAGTGAAGGGGACAGGCCCTACGAGCAGTACTTC,CASSEGDRPYEQYF
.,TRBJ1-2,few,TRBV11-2,TGTGCCAGCAGCTTAGCAGGGGACGGCTACACCTTC,CASSLAGDGYTF
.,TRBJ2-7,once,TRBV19,TGTGCCAGTAGTATTAGCGTGCTAACCTACGAGCAGTACTTC,CASSISVLTYEQYF
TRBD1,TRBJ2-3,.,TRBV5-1,TGCGCCAGCAGCTTGGGGACTGGGACAGGCACAGATACGCAGTATTTT,CASSLGTGTGTDTQYF
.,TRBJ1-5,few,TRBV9,TGTGCCAGCAGCGTAGCCCCCGGTCAGCCCCAGCATTTT,CASSVAPGQPQHF
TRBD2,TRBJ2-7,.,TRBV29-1,TGCAGCGTTGAAGGGGAACGGACTAGCGGGGGGGCCTCCTACGAGCAGTACTTC,CSVEGERTSGGASYEQYF